This T cell receptor (beta chain) was obtained from a study of control samples from healthy donors and cancer patients. V gave up 5 bases and J gave up 0 bases, with 16 bases separating them. CDR1 and CDR2 from the germline V gene are MRHNA and SNTAGT. CDR3 length: 16 residues. Profiling relied on immunoSEQ multiplex PCR, and the TCRdb table lists in-frame clones only, not all of them. This sample yields about 94,000 clones, of which about nine tenths are seen a single time; more than 3.5% belongs to the top ten. The V call is TRBV6-4, the J call TRBJ1-2; perhaps TRBD1 as D (6 bases). The sequencing sample was made of blood. The receptor was isolated from a woman aged 18-29 years in good health. The CDR3 here is CASSPTYRVTNYGYTF. CDR3 nucleotides: TGTGCCAGCAGTCCAACTTACAGGGTAACTAACTATGGCTACACCTTC.